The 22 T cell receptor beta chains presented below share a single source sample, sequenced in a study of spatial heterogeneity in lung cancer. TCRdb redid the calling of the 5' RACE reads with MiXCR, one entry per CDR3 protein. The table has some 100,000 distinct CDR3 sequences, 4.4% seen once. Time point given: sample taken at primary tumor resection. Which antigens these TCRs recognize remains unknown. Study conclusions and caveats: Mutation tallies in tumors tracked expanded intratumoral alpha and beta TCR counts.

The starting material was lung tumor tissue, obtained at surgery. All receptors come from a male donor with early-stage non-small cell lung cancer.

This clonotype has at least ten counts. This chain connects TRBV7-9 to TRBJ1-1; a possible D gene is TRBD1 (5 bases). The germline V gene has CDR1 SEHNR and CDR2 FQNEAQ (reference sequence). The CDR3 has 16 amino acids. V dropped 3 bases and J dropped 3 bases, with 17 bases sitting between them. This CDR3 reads CASSFLRRGRDTEAFF. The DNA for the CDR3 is TGTGCCAGCAGCTTCTTAAGAAGGGGCCGGGACACTGAAGCTTTCTTT.

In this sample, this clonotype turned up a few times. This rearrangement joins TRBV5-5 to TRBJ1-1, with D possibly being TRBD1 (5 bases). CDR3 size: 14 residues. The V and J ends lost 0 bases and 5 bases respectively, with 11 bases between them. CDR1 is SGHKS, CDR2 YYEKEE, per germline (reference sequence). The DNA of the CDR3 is TGTGCCAGCAGCTTGGGCGGGGCGTGGACTGAAGCTTTCTTT. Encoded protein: CASSLGGAWTEAFF.

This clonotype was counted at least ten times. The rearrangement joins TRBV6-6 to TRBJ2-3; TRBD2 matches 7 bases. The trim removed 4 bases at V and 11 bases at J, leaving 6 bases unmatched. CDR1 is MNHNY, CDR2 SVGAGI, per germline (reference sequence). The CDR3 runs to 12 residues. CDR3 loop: CASSLAAGVQYF. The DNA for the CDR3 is TGTGCCAGCAGTTTGGCGGCGGGAGTGCAGTATTTT.

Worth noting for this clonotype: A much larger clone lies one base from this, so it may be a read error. The CDR3 loop is CASSHRPGTAEFRSGTNVLTF. The CDR3 DNA is TGTGCCAGCAGTCATCGCCCAGGGACTGCCGAATTTCGGTCTGGGACCAACGTCCTGACTTTC. J is TRBJ2-6 and V is TRBV28, with D perhaps TRBD2 (6 bases). CDR3 length: 21 residues. Germline V gene lookup returns CDR1 MDHEN and CDR2 SYDVKM.

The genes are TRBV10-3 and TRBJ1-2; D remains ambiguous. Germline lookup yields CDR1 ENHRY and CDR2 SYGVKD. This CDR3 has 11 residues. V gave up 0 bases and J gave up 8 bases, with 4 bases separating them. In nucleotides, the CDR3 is TGTGCCATCAGTGAGTCGAGGGGCTACACCTTC. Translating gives CAISESRGYTF.

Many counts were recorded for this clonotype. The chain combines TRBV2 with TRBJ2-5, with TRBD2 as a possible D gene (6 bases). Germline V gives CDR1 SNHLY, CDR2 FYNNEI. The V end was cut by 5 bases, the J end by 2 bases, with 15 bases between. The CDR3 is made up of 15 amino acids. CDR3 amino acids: CASSPTLALQETQYF. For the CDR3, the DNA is TGTGCCAGCAGTCCGACCCTAGCGCTGCAAGAGACCCAGTACTTC.

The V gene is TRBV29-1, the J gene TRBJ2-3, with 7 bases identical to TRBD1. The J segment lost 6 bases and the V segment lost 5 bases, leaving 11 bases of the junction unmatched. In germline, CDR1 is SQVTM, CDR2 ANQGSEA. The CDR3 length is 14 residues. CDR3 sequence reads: CSVRGLDGLDTQYF. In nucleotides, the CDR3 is TGCAGCGTTAGGGGGCTAGACGGGTTGGATACGCAGTATTTT.

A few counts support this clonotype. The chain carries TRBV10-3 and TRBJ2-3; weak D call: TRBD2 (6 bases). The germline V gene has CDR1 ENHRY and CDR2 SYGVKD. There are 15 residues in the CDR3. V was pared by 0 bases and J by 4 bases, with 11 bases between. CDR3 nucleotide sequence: TGTGCCATCAGTGAGTCGGTCGGGAGCCCAGATACGCAGTATTTT. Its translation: CAISESVGSPDTQYF.

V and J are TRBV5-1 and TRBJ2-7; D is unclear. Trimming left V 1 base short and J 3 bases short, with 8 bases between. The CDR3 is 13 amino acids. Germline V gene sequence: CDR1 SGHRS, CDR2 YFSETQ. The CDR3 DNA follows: TGCGCCAGCAGCTTGAGCGTAAACTACGAGCAGTACTTC. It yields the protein CASSLSVNYEQYF.

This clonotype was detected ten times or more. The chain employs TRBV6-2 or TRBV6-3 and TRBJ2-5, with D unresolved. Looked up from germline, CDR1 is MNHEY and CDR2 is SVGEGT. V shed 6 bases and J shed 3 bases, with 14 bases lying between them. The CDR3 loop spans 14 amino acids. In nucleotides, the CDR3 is TGTGCCAGCAGACCCGCCTTTAAAAAAGAGACCCAGTACTTC. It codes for CASRPAFKKETQYF.

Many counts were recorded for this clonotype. CDR3 amino acids: CASTPLSLAGDEQFF. The CDR3 DNA is TGTGCCAGCACCCCTCTGTCACTAGCGGGAGATGAGCAGTTCTTC. The chain has TRBV6-1 and TRBJ2-1, with TRBD2 identical over 11 bases. The V gene's germline CDR1 is MNHNS and CDR2 SASEGT. This CDR3 has 15 residues. The V gene end was trimmed by 7 bases and the J gene end by 8 bases; junction bases not matched to a gene: 10.

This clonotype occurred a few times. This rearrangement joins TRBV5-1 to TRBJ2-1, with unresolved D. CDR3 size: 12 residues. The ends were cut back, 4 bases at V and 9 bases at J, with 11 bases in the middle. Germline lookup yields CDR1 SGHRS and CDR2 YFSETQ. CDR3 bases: TGCGCCAGCAGCCAAGGGTATTTTGAGCAGTTCTTC. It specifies CASSQGYFEQFF.

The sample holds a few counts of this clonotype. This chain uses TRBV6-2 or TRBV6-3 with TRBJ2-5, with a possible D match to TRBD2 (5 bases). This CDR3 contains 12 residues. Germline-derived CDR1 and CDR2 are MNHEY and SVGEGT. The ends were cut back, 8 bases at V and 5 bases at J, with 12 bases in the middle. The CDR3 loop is CASSAGLETQYF. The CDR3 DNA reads TGTGCCAGCTCCGCGGGCCTGGAGACCCAGTACTTC.

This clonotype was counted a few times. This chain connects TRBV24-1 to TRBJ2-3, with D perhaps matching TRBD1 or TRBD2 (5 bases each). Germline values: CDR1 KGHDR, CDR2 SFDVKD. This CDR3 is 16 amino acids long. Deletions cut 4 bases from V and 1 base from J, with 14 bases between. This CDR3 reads CATSDWDPRGTDTQYF. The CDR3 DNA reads TGTGCCACCAGTGACTGGGACCCTCGCGGCACAGATACGCAGTATTTT.

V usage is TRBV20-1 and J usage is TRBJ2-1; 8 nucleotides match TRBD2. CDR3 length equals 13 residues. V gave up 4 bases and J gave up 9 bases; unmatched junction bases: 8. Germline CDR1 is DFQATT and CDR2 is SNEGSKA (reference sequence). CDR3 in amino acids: CSATERENSEQFF. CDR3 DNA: TGCAGTGCTACAGAGCGGGAGAATAGTGAGCAGTTCTTC.

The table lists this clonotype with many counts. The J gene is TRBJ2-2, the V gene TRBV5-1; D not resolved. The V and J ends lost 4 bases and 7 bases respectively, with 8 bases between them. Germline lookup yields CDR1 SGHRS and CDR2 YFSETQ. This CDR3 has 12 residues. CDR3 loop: CASSETIGELFF. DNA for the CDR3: TGCGCCAGCAGCGAGACCATCGGGGAGCTGTTTTTT.

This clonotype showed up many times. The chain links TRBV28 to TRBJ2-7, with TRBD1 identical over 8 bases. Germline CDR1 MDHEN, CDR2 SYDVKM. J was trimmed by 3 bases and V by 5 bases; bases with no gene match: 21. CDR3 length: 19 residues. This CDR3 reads CASSVPGGGSPETYYEQYF. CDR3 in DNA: TGTGCCAGCAGTGTCCCAGGGGGCGGTTCCCCAGAGACTTACTACGAGCAGTACTTC.

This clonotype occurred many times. CDR3 nucleotides: TGTGCCAGCACCACAGGGGGTGAGCAGTTCTTC. It yields the protein CASTTGGEQFF. The chain employs TRBV3-1 and TRBJ2-1, with 8 nucleotides matching TRBD1. J was trimmed by 9 bases and V by 7 bases; bases with no gene match: 2. Germline V lookup: CDR1 LGHDT, CDR2 YNNKEL (reference sequence). The CDR3 sequence is 11 residues long.

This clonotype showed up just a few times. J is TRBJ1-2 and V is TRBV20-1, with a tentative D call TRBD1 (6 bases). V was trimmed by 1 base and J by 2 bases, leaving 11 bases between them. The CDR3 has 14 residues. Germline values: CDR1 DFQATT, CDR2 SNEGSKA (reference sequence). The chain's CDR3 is CSARGQVNNYGYTF. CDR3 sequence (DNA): TGCAGTGCTAGAGGACAGGTAAACAACTATGGCTACACCTTC.

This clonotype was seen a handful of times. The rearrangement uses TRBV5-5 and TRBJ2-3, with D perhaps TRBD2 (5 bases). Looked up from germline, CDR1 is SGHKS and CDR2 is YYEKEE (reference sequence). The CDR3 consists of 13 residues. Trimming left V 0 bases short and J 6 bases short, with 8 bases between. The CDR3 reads CASSLDGEDTQYF. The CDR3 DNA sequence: TGTGCCAGCAGCTTGGATGGGGAGGATACGCAGTATTTT.

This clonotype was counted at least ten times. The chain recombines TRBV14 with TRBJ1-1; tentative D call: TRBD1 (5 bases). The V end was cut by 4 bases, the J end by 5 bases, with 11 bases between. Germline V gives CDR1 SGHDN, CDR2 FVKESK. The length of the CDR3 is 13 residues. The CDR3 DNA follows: TGTGCCAGCAGCCTTCCGGACACGACTGAAGCTTTCTTT. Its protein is CASSLPDTTEAFF.

CDR3 DNA: TGTGCCAGCAGCTTTATTCAGGGGGAGGAACAGCCCCAGCATTTT. Amino acids: CASSFIQGEEQPQHF. The chain couples TRBV7-9 to TRBJ1-5; 7 bases are shared with TRBD1. The germline CDR1 and CDR2 sequences are SEHNR and FQNEAQ (reference sequence). The CDR3 consists of 15 residues. The ends lost 3 bases at V and 7 bases at J; junction bases unmatched: 9.